This is a list of T cell receptor beta chains from one sample in a study of T cells in Graves' hyperthyroidism and ophthalmopathy. TCRdb reanalysed the multiplex PCR reads using MiXCR and keeps one entry per CDR3 protein. The sample has around 600,000 distinct CDR3 sequences; 45% are singletons. The sequencing input was peripheral blood or thyroid tissue (not recorded which). These receptors all come from an adult man with Graves' disease, either hyperthyroidism or ophthalmopathy (not recorded which). Each CDR3 is given with its conserved first and last residue. D genes are given only for firm matches. The size of a clone is reported for some rows only, either as once, few or many, or as a class for expanded clones.

D gene: NA; J gene: TRBJ1-2; clone size: NA; V gene: TRBV6-6; CDR3 DNA: TGTGCCAGCAGTTCCCAGACAGCGTTCTATGGCTACACCTTC; CDR3 protein: CASSSQTAFYGYTF
D gene: NA; J gene: TRBJ1-5; clone size: NA; V gene: TRBV7-9; CDR3 DNA: TGTGCCAGCAGTTTAGGGGGGCACGGGGGCAATCAGCCCCAGCATTTT; CDR3 protein: CASSLGGHGGNQPQHF
D gene: NA; J gene: TRBJ2-7; clone size: once; V gene: TRBV20-1; CDR3 DNA: TGCAGTGCTAGGGCGCGACAGAGGAGCCTATACGAGCAGTACTTC; CDR3 protein: CSARARQRSLYEQYF
D gene: TRBD2; J gene: TRBJ2-7; clone size: NA; V gene: TRBV2; CDR3 DNA: TGTGCCAGCAGCCGGGACTACAGCGAGCAGTACTTC; CDR3 protein: CASSRDYSEQYF
D gene: NA; J gene: TRBJ2-1; clone size: NA; V gene: TRBV10-3; CDR3 DNA: TGTGCCATCAGTGCTAGTTACGATGAGCAGTTCTTC; CDR3 protein: CAISASYDEQFF
D gene: NA; J gene: TRBJ1-2; clone size: NA; V gene: TRBV7-9; CDR3 DNA: TGTGCCAGCAGCGGCCGCACCGACAGCTATGGCTACACCTTC; CDR3 protein: CASSGRTDSYGYTF
D gene: TRBD2; J gene: TRBJ2-7; clone size: NA; V gene: TRBV24-1; CDR3 DNA: TGTGCCACCAGTGACCCGGGACTAGCGGATTACGAGCAGTACTTC; CDR3 protein: CATSDPGLADYEQYF
D gene: NA; J gene: TRBJ1-2; clone size: NA; V gene: TRBV19; CDR3 DNA: TGTGCCAGTACTCCTTCGGGGGTCGGCTACACCTTC; CDR3 protein: CASTPSGVGYTF
D gene: NA; J gene: TRBJ1-1; clone size: NA; V gene: TRBV7-9; CDR3 DNA: TGTGCCAGCAGCTCGGGACGGGGTCCCACTGAAGCTTTCTTT; CDR3 protein: CASSSGRGPTEAFF
D gene: TRBD1; J gene: TRBJ1-5; clone size: many; V gene: TRBV7-9; CDR3 DNA: TGTGCCAGCAGCAGCGGACAGGGGGTTAGCAATCAGCCCCAGCATTTT; CDR3 protein: CASSSGQGVSNQPQHF
D gene: NA; J gene: TRBJ1-1; clone size: NA; V gene: TRBV19; CDR3 DNA: TGTGCCAGTAGGGACAGAAGGGGCACTGAAGCTTTCTTT; CDR3 protein: CASRDRRGTEAFF
D gene: NA; J gene: TRBJ2-5; clone size: NA; V gene: TRBV6-5; CDR3 DNA: TGTGCCAGCAGTTACCGGGGGTCCCAAGAGACCCAGTACTTC; CDR3 protein: CASSYRGSQETQYF
D gene: NA; J gene: TRBJ1-2; clone size: NA; V gene: TRBV29-1; CDR3 DNA: TGCAGCGTAACCCCAGACCGCTATGGCTACACCTTC; CDR3 protein: CSVTPDRYGYTF
D gene: NA; J gene: TRBJ2-5; clone size: few; V gene: TRBV2; CDR3 DNA: TGTGCCAGCAGTGACCTTTCTAAGTTAGAGACCCAGTACTTC; CDR3 protein: CASSDLSKLETQYF
D gene: NA; J gene: TRBJ1-5; clone size: NA; V gene: TRBV2; CDR3 DNA: TGTGCCATCAGTGCTAGAGCCCTTAACAATCAGCCCCAGCATTTT; CDR3 protein: CAISARALNNQPQHF
D gene: NA; J gene: TRBJ1-2; clone size: many; V gene: TRBV9; CDR3 DNA: TGTGCCAGCAGCGTGGTCGGAGTGGGTGGCTACACCTTC; CDR3 protein: CASSVVGVGGYTF
D gene: NA; J gene: TRBJ2-7; clone size: NA; V gene: TRBV5-2; CDR3 DNA: TGTGCCAGCAACGGCGGGGCGATCTACGAGCAGTACTTC; CDR3 protein: CASNGGAIYEQYF
D gene: TRBD1; J gene: TRBJ1-5; clone size: few; V gene: TRBV19; CDR3 DNA: TGTGCCAGTAGTATAGCGGGACAGGGGAAAACAAGCAATCAGCCCCAGCATTTT; CDR3 protein: CASSIAGQGKTSNQPQHF
D gene: NA; J gene: TRBJ1-6; clone size: many; V gene: TRBV7-3; CDR3 DNA: TGTGCCAGCAGCTACGATGGGGATTCACCCCTCCACTTT; CDR3 protein: CASSYDGDSPLHF
D gene: TRBD2; J gene: TRBJ2-5; clone size: many; V gene: TRBV7-6; CDR3 DNA: TGTGCCAGCAGCTTACCCTGGACTAGCGGGAGGGGGGAGACCCAGTACTTC; CDR3 protein: CASSLPWTSGRGETQYF
D gene: NA; J gene: TRBJ2-7; clone size: NA; V gene: TRBV10-3; CDR3 DNA: TGTGCCATCAGTGACAGGGGAGCAGCCTACTACGAGCAGTACTTC; CDR3 protein: CAISDRGAAYYEQYF
D gene: TRBD2; J gene: TRBJ2-5; clone size: NA; V gene: TRBV5-4; CDR3 DNA: TGTGCCAGCAGCTTGGGCCTAGCGGGACCGTACCAAGAGACCCAGTACTTC; CDR3 protein: CASSLGLAGPYQETQYF
D gene: NA; J gene: TRBJ1-6; clone size: many; V gene: TRBV20-1; CDR3 DNA: TGCAGTGCTAGAGATAAGGCTGTAGGTTCACCCCTCCACTTT; CDR3 protein: CSARDKAVGSPLHF
D gene: TRBD2; J gene: TRBJ2-5; clone size: many; V gene: TRBV9; CDR3 DNA: TGTGCCAGCAGCGGAGACGGGACTAGTGGAGAGACCCAGTACTTC; CDR3 protein: CASSGDGTSGETQYF
D gene: TRBD2; J gene: TRBJ2-3; clone size: NA; V gene: TRBV2; CDR3 DNA: TGTGCCAGCAGTGAGAGCGGGAGATTCCGAGATACGCAGTATTTT; CDR3 protein: CASSESGRFRDTQYF
D gene: NA; J gene: TRBJ1-2; clone size: NA; V gene: TRBV10-3; CDR3 DNA: TGTGCCAGCAGTGAAGGCGGACTTATCTATGGCTACACCTTC; CDR3 protein: CASSEGGLIYGYTF
D gene: TRBD1; J gene: TRBJ1-1; clone size: few; V gene: TRBV7-2; CDR3 DNA: TGTGCCAGCAGCTTAGGTCGGCCAGGGGGATGGGACACTGAAGCTTTCTTT; CDR3 protein: CASSLGRPGGWDTEAFF
D gene: NA; J gene: TRBJ2-5; clone size: many; V gene: TRBV7-9; CDR3 DNA: TGTGCCAGCAGCTTCCCCAGGGATGGGGAGACCCAGTACTTC; CDR3 protein: CASSFPRDGETQYF
D gene: NA; J gene: TRBJ1-1; clone size: few; V gene: TRBV7-9; CDR3 DNA: TGTGCCAGCAGCTTACCGACAGGACCAAACACTGAAGCTTTCTTT; CDR3 protein: CASSLPTGPNTEAFF
D gene: TRBD2; J gene: TRBJ2-5; clone size: few; V gene: TRBV19; CDR3 DNA: TGTGCCATGGGGGGTCTAGCGGGGCAAGAGACCCAGTACTTC; CDR3 protein: CAMGGLAGQETQYF
D gene: TRBD1; J gene: TRBJ1-5; clone size: NA; V gene: TRBV7-2; CDR3 DNA: TGTGCCAGCAGTAGACCCGGGACAGGGTTTTCGTGGCAGCCCCAGCATTTT; CDR3 protein: CASSRPGTGFSWQPQHF
D gene: NA; J gene: TRBJ1-5; clone size: few; V gene: TRBV5-1; CDR3 DNA: TGCGCCAGCAGCTTGGATAGGGCTACTCAGCCCCAGCATTTT; CDR3 protein: CASSLDRATQPQHF
D gene: NA; J gene: TRBJ1-3; clone size: NA; V gene: TRBV29-1; CDR3 DNA: TGCAGCGTTGAAGATGGGGGAGGAAACACCATATATTTT; CDR3 protein: CSVEDGGGNTIYF
D gene: TRBD1; J gene: TRBJ2-7; clone size: many; V gene: TRBV10-3; CDR3 DNA: TGTGCCACAAGGACAGGGATCGTAGACGAGCAGTACTTC; CDR3 protein: CATRTGIVDEQYF
D gene: TRBD1; J gene: TRBJ1-1; clone size: many; V gene: TRBV2; CDR3 DNA: TGTGCCAGCAGGGGGACAGCTGAGAACACTGAAGCTTTCTTT; CDR3 protein: CASRGTAENTEAFF
D gene: NA; J gene: TRBJ1-4; clone size: NA; V gene: TRBV7-9; CDR3 DNA: TGTGCCAGCAGCAGTGAATCCAGGGAGGGTGAAAAACTGTTTTTT; CDR3 protein: CASSSESREGEKLFF
D gene: NA; J gene: TRBJ1-3; clone size: many; V gene: TRBV2; CDR3 DNA: TGTGCCAGCACTCTTCGGGCGGACACCATATATTTT; CDR3 protein: CASTLRADTIYF
D gene: NA; J gene: TRBJ1-3; clone size: NA; V gene: TRBV11-2; CDR3 DNA: TGTGCCAGCAGCTCCCCGGGGACTGGAAACACCATATATTTT; CDR3 protein: CASSSPGTGNTIYF
D gene: TRBD2; J gene: TRBJ2-5; clone size: NA; V gene: TRBV2; CDR3 DNA: TGTGCCACGGAGTTGGGACTAGCGGGGGGAGAGACCCAGTACTTC; CDR3 protein: CATELGLAGGETQYF
D gene: NA; J gene: TRBJ1-6; clone size: NA; V gene: TRBV15; CDR3 DNA: TGTGCCACCAGCAGAGATGGACAACCTGGCTCCTATAATTCACCCCTCCACTTT; CDR3 protein: CATSRDGQPGSYNSPLHF
D gene: TRBD1; J gene: TRBJ1-5; clone size: NA; V gene: TRBV10-3; CDR3 DNA: TGTGCCCCCAGCATGTCAGGGGGCGGTCAGCCCCAGCATTTT; CDR3 protein: CAPSMSGGGQPQHF
D gene: TRBD1; J gene: TRBJ1-1; clone size: NA; V gene: TRBV19; CDR3 DNA: TGTGCCTCCTCCTGGGGACAGGGGGCTGAAGCTTTCTTT; CDR3 protein: CASSWGQGAEAFF
D gene: TRBD1; J gene: TRBJ1-2; clone size: few; V gene: TRBV6-6; CDR3 DNA: TGTGCCAGCAGGACTACAGGGGGCCTAGGTGGCTACACCTTC; CDR3 protein: CASRTTGGLGGYTF
D gene: TRBD2; J gene: TRBJ2-2; clone size: many; V gene: TRBV10-2; CDR3 DNA: TGCGCCAGCAGTGTGACTAGCGGGGGGTTGTCGGCCGGGGAGCTGTTTTTT; CDR3 protein: CASSVTSGGLSAGELFF
D gene: NA; J gene: TRBJ1-1; clone size: few; V gene: TRBV12-3/TRBV12-4; CDR3 DNA: TGTGCCAGCAGCTTCCAGGGTGACGGGGCTGAAGCTTTCTTT; CDR3 protein: CASSFQGDGAEAFF
D gene: TRBD1; J gene: TRBJ2-7; clone size: NA; V gene: TRBV7-8; CDR3 DNA: TGTGCCAGCAGCTTAGCCCCGACAGGGGTCTACGAGCAGTACTTC; CDR3 protein: CASSLAPTGVYEQYF
D gene: NA; J gene: TRBJ2-5; clone size: NA; V gene: TRBV7-9; CDR3 DNA: TGTGCCAGCAGCTTTGAGGGAGCGAAAGAGACCCAGTACTTC; CDR3 protein: CASSFEGAKETQYF
D gene: NA; J gene: TRBJ2-5; clone size: NA; V gene: TRBV2; CDR3 DNA: TGTGCCAGCAGGCAGGGGGGCCAAGAGACCCAGTACTTC; CDR3 protein: CASRQGGQETQYF
D gene: NA; J gene: TRBJ2-3; clone size: NA; V gene: TRBV29-1; CDR3 DNA: TGCAGCGTTGGACAGGGAGGAACAGGTACGCAGTATTTT; CDR3 protein: CSVGQGGTGTQYF
D gene: NA; J gene: TRBJ1-2; clone size: NA; V gene: TRBV7-8; CDR3 DNA: TGTGCCAGCAGCCAAGATTTCGACCCCGGCAGCTATGGCTACACCTTC; CDR3 protein: CASSQDFDPGSYGYTF
D gene: NA; J gene: TRBJ2-7; clone size: NA; V gene: TRBV7-9; CDR3 DNA: TGTGCCAGCAGTTACTCGATCCAAGCGTCCCCCTACGAGCAGTACTTC; CDR3 protein: CASSYSIQASPYEQYF